The sequence of this T cell receptor (beta chain) was determined in a study of T cell changes during pregnancy in multiple sclerosis (dated by TCRdb to about 2019). Regarding the complete study: In women with multiple sclerosis, the researchers looked at how the T cell repertoire shifted as pregnancy progressed.

Receptor libraries were prepared by the immunoSEQ multiplex PCR assay. This is the immuneACCESS table as TCRdb keeps it, with only in-frame sequences that have V and J called. A part of the clones is gone; compared with another copy, unresolved V genes explain less than half, and the rest is unexplained. The sample contains around 43,000 clones, 93% of them found a single time. The top ten clonotypes cover under 4.5% of the sample. V has 3 bases trimmed and J has 5 bases trimmed; junction bases matching no gene number 9. From the germline V gene, CDR1 is SNHLY and CDR2 is FYNNEI. Inclusive of the bounding cysteine and phenylalanine, the CDR3 is 17 residues long. The kept DNA is CDR3 alone, 51 bases in frame from the first base. Of note for this clone: What antigen it recognizes has not been identified. No qualities accompany the bases; no much larger clone lies one base away.

The input for sequencing was CD8+ T cells from peripheral blood mononuclear cells, taken after pregnancy. The chain uses TRBV2 and TRBJ1-6; the central 8 bases match TRBD1. The TCR was taken from a female donor with multiple sclerosis, enrolled in a pregnancy study. The CDR3: CASSDPRDRKDNSPLHF. The sequenced DNA is TGTGCCAGCAGTGACCCCCGGGACAGGAAAGATAATTCACCCCTCCACTTT.